The clone carrying this T cell receptor (beta chain) was seen once. The entry originates in a study of T cell responses to AZD1222 COVID-19 vaccine. V dropped 2 bases and J dropped 4 bases, with 6 bases sitting between them. The CDR3 is made up of 13 amino acids. Germline loops: CDR1 KGHSH, CDR2 LQKENI. Clones were sequenced by immunoSEQ multiplex PCR, and TCRdb holds only the in-frame ones, with some missing. This repertoire shows over 95,000 clones, around nine tenths found once; its top ten account for more than 15%. The sample here was peripheral blood, taken 28 days after the second AZD1222 dose. The genes are TRBV18 and TRBJ2-1, with D hard to call. The TCR comes from an adult who received the AZD1222 COVID-19 vaccine. The CDR3 bases are TGTGCCAGCTCACCATCCGAATACAATGAGCAGTTCTTC. Residues: CASSPSEYNEQFF.